A single T cell receptor (beta chain) is shown here with its context. No antigen is known for it. This specimen comes from a study of a mutant IDH1 vaccine in newly diagnosed glioma. The wider study: Of treated patients, roughly 62% were men and about 38% women, averaging around 40 years. Most patients had received both radiotherapy and temozolomide, the prior options being radiotherapy, temozolomide, or both.

Time point described: baseline, week 1 (first vaccination visit). Indicated treatment: pre-vaccination baseline after standard-of-care therapy. There were new WHO grade 3 or 4 astrocytomas in the donors, and these were IDH1-mutant and ATRX-lost. Assay used: immunoSEQ multiplex PCR; TCRdb lists only in-frame clones, some missing. The sample has just under 95,000 clones, about 80% seen once. Study-level results: It seemed that pseudoprogression was not linked to changes in the top peripheral T cell clonotypes.

Germline V CDR1 and CDR2: MNHEY, SVGAGI. The CDR3 consists of 14 residues. V was cut by 6 bases and J by 3 bases, with 15 bases left in between. The receptor's source is a man aged 35 to 55 with glioma. This sequence joins TRBV6-5 and TRBJ2-7; TRBD1 is a possible D gene (6 bases). The sample in question was PBMCs, obtained from a glioma patient treated with radiotherapy, temozolomide or both. CDR3 residues: CASRIQGPVYEQYF. The DNA of the CDR3 is TGTGCCAGCAGGATACAGGGACCCGTCTACGAGCAGTACTTC.